This TCR beta chain was documented in a study of cytomegalovirus exposure and HLA in healthy donors (dated by TCRdb to about 2017). Turning to the overall study: An earlier analysis of more than 550 of the donors reported about 280 Gb of sequence data and around 110 million unique TCR beta sequences obtained from roughly 180 million T cells. An early release covering 500 to 750 HLA-typed donors comprised about 300 gigabases of sequencing data and tens of millions of unique TCR sequences. Of the approximately 400 genotyped donors, 65% to 90% fell in the genetic ancestry cluster associated with self-reported Caucasian donors. The aim of the study was to test whether cataloging public T cell receptors could identify signatures of past pathogen exposure. Using immunosequencing, the study profiled T cell repertoires from about 610 subjects and related those repertoires to cytomegalovirus serostatus. Along with the roughly 610-subject first cohort, a separate validation cohort of around 120 different subjects was used. The study combined high-throughput TCR immunosequencing, statistical association of individual TCRs with disease status, and machine learning to predict cytomegalovirus infection status. A later analysis re-analyzed previously published TCR beta repertoires from roughly 630 donors and added high-resolution HLA genotyping to study TCR occurrence patterns. Rather than using new phenotypic data, the later analysis identified candidate immune exposures from TCR beta sequences and from how often those sequences occurred across donors. An earlier analysis of 587 of the donors applied high-throughput TCR beta sequencing to assess whether each TCR beta V gene segment acted as functional or pseudogenic. Donor age, sex, ethnicity and CMV serostatus were collected together with the repertoire data. A later genetic analysis used genome-wide SNP genotypes for 398 of the 666 donors, treating that subset as a discovery cohort. Every discovery cohort repertoire had been produced on one sequencing platform. HLA typing covered class I and class II loci at four-digit resolution. Typing coverage differed by locus: A, B, C, DRB1 and DQB1 were typed in about 629-630 donors, DQA1 in roughly 500, DPA1 in over 600, and DPB1 in 472. Because of strong linkage in the cohort, roughly five DR-DQ haplotypes were treated as single units for association and clustering. On average, roughly 240,000 unique TCR beta nucleotide sequences were sequenced per donor among several hundred genotyped donors of the cohort, with roughly 19% of those sequences being non-productive. Study-wide findings and limitations: A further reported finding was that TCR beta sequences accurately predicted the HLA-A and HLA-B alleles for most subjects in the first cohort. Over 15 rarely observed V segments, including chromosome 9 orphons, were excluded from the earlier analysis of a few hundred of the donors because counts were too low. Only TCR beta chains were sequenced in this cohort, and the absence of alpha or paired-chain data limited detectable features. An earlier analysis of approximately 530 of the donors showed that most TCR beta V segments appeared in productive rearrangements either about 87% or about 30% of the time, which broadly matched IMGT annotations. Several of the top co-occurrence clusters appeared to be linked to parvovirus B19, influenza, CMV and Epstein-Barr virus, according to a later analysis. Presence/absence analyses assumed roughly uniform sequencing depth across donors, an assumption that may not hold. According to a later analysis, most CMV-associated TCR beta chains appeared to be HLA-restricted, and the HLA associations seemed to be driven largely by CMV exposure. Specific HLA alleles were associated with some 15,000 TCR beta sequences at a false discovery rate of 0.05 in a later analysis. Because some donors lacked HLA typing at each locus, the association tests relied only on the typed subset. In a later genetic analysis, fewer N-insertions in productive TCRs were reported among donors in an Asian-associated ancestry cluster than the 666-donor mean. The study listed 150 to 200 TCR beta chains as associated with cytomegalovirus. Immune exposure information for the cohort was limited to CMV serostatus. The sequencing pipeline was judged likely to have produced a cluster of highly shared sequence variants as a technical artifact. The classifier was reported to diagnose cytomegalovirus status with high specificity and sensitivity in both the original cohort and the validation cohort. A few of the identified cytomegalovirus-associated TCR beta chains were confirmed in vitro to be specific for cytomegalovirus antigens. In a later analysis, HLA-associated TCR beta chains showed more clonal expansion and lower generation probabilities than non-associated chains that were equally common. In a later genetic analysis, a missense DCLRE1C variant was associated with V-gene and J-gene trimming of TCR beta chains, and the association was replicated in an independent cohort. Most TCR sequences were seen in very few donors, while some public TCRs were found in many individuals. The 87-base-pair reads could not distinguish some IMGT-functional V segments, including TRBV6-2 and TRBV6-3, so those segments were excluded. It was suggested by the authors that the approach could potentially be generalized to other disease states and immunological phenotypes. Linkage disequilibrium might explain the correlated functional status among segregating V segments, but an unknown experimental factor could not be excluded. Strong co-occurrence of HLA alleles, especially DR and DQ, made assigning TCR associations to individual alleles difficult. A later analysis found that TCR association rates varied across HLA loci, with DRB1 alleles showing the most associated TCRs and HLA-C alleles the fewest.

As to this clone: Its antigen has not been determined. No base quality values were provided; no much bigger clone lies one nucleotide off.

In total, 630 or so healthy bone marrow donors made up the cohort. At the time of sampling, every cohort member was nominally healthy, though immune exposures that went unrecorded were likely present. The donor tested CMV seronegative, placing the donor among the 300 to 450 seronegative members of the cohort. Every donor gave a peripheral blood sample, and the peripheral blood mononuclear cells from that sample were used for TCR beta sequencing. Genomic DNA was extracted from the blood cell samples with the Qiagen DNeasy Blood Extraction Kit. The library was generated by the immunoSEQ multiplex PCR assay. For the multiplex PCR, a mixture combining 60 forward primers for TCR Vbeta segments and 13 reverse primers for TCR Jbeta segments was used. Amplification of the CDR3 region of rearranged TCR beta genes was performed with a multiplex PCR assay on genomic DNA. The amplified TCR beta libraries were sequenced on the Illumina HiSeq System as 87-base-pair reads. The authors' analysis ran thus. Across the 666 repertoires, a later analysis counted 78 million or so unique TCR beta chains, roughly 11 million of which were shared by at least two donors. Raw reads were error-corrected and collapsed into unique sequences by a nearest-neighbor algorithm in which closely related sequences were merged to remove PCR and sequencing errors. To assign V, D and J gene segments, CDR3 sequences were aligned to IMGT reference sequences. For a sequence to be retained, a match of at least six nucleotides was required to both a V gene segment and a J gene segment. A rearrangement counted as productive if the CDR3 had no stop codons and remained in frame with V and J, and every other rearrangement counted as non-productive. CDR3 was defined according to IMGT convention as the region running from the second conserved V-encoded cysteine to the conserved J-encoded phenylalanine. Sequences without an unambiguous match to a single V gene segment were excluded from the earlier analysis of about 600 of the donors. An earlier analysis of a few hundred of the donors called V segments functional above 56.7% productive rearrangements and segregating when the between-donor standard deviation exceeded 5%. A statistical classification framework was built for diagnosing cytomegalovirus status from the catalog of TCR beta chain sequences. A later analysis assigned V and J genes by comparing TCR nucleotide sequences with IMGT/GENE-DB human TR gene sequences. A later analysis assigned CDR3 sequences and most-parsimonious VDJ recombination scenarios with the TCRdist pipeline. In a later analysis, each TCR beta chain was defined by its CDR3 amino acid sequence together with its V-gene family, and reads lacking a unique V-gene family were excluded. In a later analysis, several hundred highly shared, low-generation-probability nucleotide sequences were removed to address suspected cross-contamination and a sequencing artifact. A later analysis calculated a clonal expansion index for each public chain from normalized within-repertoire ranks of inferred template counts. In a later analysis, generation probabilities were computed using a VDJ recombination model fitted to out-of-frame rearrangements, and the results were checked against IGoR. In a later analysis, TCR-TCR, TCR-HLA and TCR-CMV co-occurrence was scored with hypergeometric tests, and a repertoire-size bias correction was applied to TCR pairs. In a later analysis, false discovery rates were estimated by permuting HLA or CMV assignments 20 times. In a later analysis, co-occurring TCRs were grouped using DBSCAN, with TCRdist sequence similarity added in when clustering inside HLA-allele-positive subsets. Repertoires with fewer than 30,000 or more than 120,000 public chains, plus five repertoires with anomalous nucleotide sharing, were excluded from co-occurrence clustering. As stored in TCRdb, this immuneACCESS dataset retains in-frame rearrangements with V and J assigned. A fraction of the clones does not appear; measured against another copy, unresolved V genes explain less than half of the discrepancy, and the remainder lacks a known reason. V and J calls and clone size follow that table, whereas D and trimming were derived from the DNA. This sample lists around 190,000 clones; almost 80% were detected once. Roughly 1.6% of the sample is taken by the ten largest.

Reading the germline V gene gives CDR1 SGHRS and CDR2 YFSETQ. V is cut back by 3 bases and J by 2 bases, with 5 bases in the junction unmatched. The CDR3, from cysteine to phenylalanine, totals 14 residues. The read is trimmed to its CDR3 DNA, 42 bases read in frame from base 1. The origin of this receptor is a woman aged 18-29 years in good health and CMV-seronegative. The chain couples TRBV5-1 to TRBJ2-7, with 7 central nucleotides matching TRBD1. Sequencing used PBMCs. CDR3 region: CASSSGQITYEQYF. The sequenced DNA: TGCGCCAGCAGCTCGGGACAGATAACCTACGAGCAGTACTTC.